This T cell receptor (beta chain) was recorded in a study of blood T cell repertoires in COVID-19. Whole-study context: Collection of acute and convalescent COVID-19 samples took place in the United States, Italy and Spain. PBMCs, B-cell-depleted T cells, or T cells provided the cDNA or gDNA that made up the material.

V lost 4 bases to trimming and J lost 2 bases, with 17 bases between them. There are 16 residues in the CDR3. Germline loops: CDR1 MDHEN, CDR2 SYDVKM. As originally analysed: Researchers report that nucleated cell counts were estimated from reference gene primer amplification. The protocol was immunoSEQ multiplex PCR, while the TCRdb copy is restricted to in-frame clones and leaves out a portion. The V and J calls and clone size come from that table; D and trimming were worked out from the DNA. Seen here are 70,000 or so clones, over 80% observed once, and the top ten hold approximately 6.8%. The receptor comes from an elderly woman with active COVID-19. The chain has TRBV28 and TRBJ1-2; D is possibly TRBD1 (6 bases). Sequenced: peripheral blood. Here the CDR3 DNA reads TGTGCCAGCAGTTCCCCTTCGGGGGGCTTAAACTATGGCTACACCTTC. Amino acid sequence: CASSSPSGGLNYGYTF.